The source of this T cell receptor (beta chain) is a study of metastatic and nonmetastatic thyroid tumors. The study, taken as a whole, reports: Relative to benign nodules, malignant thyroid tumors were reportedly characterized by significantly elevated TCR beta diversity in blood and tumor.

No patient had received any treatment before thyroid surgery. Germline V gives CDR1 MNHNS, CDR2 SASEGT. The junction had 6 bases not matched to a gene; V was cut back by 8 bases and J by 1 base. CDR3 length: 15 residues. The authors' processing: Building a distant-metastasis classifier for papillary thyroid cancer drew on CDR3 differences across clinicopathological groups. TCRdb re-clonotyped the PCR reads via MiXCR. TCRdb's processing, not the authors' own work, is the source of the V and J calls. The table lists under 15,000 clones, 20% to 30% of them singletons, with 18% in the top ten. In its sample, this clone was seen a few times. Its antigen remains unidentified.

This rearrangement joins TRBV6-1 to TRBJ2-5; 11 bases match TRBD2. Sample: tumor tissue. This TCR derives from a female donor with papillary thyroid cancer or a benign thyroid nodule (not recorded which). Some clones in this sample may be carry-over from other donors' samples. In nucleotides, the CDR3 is TGTGCCAGCTTCACAACTAGCGGGGGCCAAGAGACCCAGTACTTC. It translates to CASFTTSGGQETQYF.